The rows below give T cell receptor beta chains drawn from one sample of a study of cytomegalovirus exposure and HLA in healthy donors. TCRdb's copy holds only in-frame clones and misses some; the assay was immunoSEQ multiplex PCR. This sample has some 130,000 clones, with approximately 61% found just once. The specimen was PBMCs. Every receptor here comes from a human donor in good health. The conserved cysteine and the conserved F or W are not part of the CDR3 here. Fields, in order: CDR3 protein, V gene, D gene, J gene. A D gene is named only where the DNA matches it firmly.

ASSQSPGQTYEQY | TRBV23-1 | . | TRBJ2-7
ASSYRGTDYGYT | TRBV6-6 | . | TRBJ1-2
ATSRDLGTVRNTQY | TRBV15 | TRBD1 | TRBJ2-3
ASSSRVGRVEQY | TRBV28 | TRBD2 | TRBJ2-7
ASSLGGGSNQPQH | TRBV27 | . | TRBJ1-5
ASSRRLAGGPGNEQF | TRBV27 | TRBD2 | TRBJ2-1
ATSRPTGNQPQH | TRBV15 | TRBD1 | TRBJ1-5
ASSIGAADYEQY | TRBV19 | . | TRBJ2-7
ASSQDASAGANVLT | TRBV4-2 | . | TRBJ2-6
ASSLSQGAYSEKLF | TRBV18 | TRBD1 | TRBJ1-4
ASSPRTRRYEQY | TRBV11-3 | . | TRBJ2-7
ASSLRTGGFYTEKLF | TRBV4-3 | TRBD1 | TRBJ1-4
ASSSYGTGYKDTEAF | TRBV11-3 | TRBD1 | TRBJ1-1
ASSRTGFYEQY | TRBV19 | . | TRBJ2-7
ASSSTSGRGNEQF | TRBV11-2 | TRBD2 | TRBJ2-1
ASSYVLAGGNEQY | TRBV6-5 | TRBD2 | TRBJ2-7
ASSPGSWTNEKLF | TRBV14 | . | TRBJ1-4
ASSIGTGPNYGYT | TRBV19 | TRBD1 | TRBJ1-2
ASSPPVASPETQY | TRBV18 | . | TRBJ2-5